This T cell receptor (beta chain) appears in the sequencing data of a study of OX40 agonist ivuxolimab in advanced cancers. Broader study findings: Among patients with partial responses at 0.1-3.0 mg/kg, clonal expansion was among the lowest. Average numbers of expanded clones were greater in CD8+ T cells than in CD4+.

Only in-frame clones appear in the TCRdb table, and some are missing; sequencing was by immunoSEQ multiplex PCR. The table has tens of thousands of clones, about nine tenths seen once. About this clone: What it binds is unknown.

CDR3 length equals 13 residues. Germline V gene sequence: CDR1 SGHDT, CDR2 YYEEEE. Trimming took off 4 bases at V and 7 bases at J, with 15 bases between the two ends. Sampling of blood occurred at baseline, cycle 4 day 1, and cycle 7 day 1. The sample here was CD4+ or CD8+ T cells sorted from blood, taken in a trial of the OX40 agonist ivuxolimab. The chain joins TRBV5-6 to TRBJ2-7, with a tentative D call TRBD2 (6 bases). The receptor comes from an adult with an advanced solid tumor such as melanoma, head and neck, liver or kidney cancer. The CDR3, as DNA: TGTGCCAGCAGCGGGGGGAGGAACAGGGAGCAGTACTTC. This encodes CASSGGRNREQYF.